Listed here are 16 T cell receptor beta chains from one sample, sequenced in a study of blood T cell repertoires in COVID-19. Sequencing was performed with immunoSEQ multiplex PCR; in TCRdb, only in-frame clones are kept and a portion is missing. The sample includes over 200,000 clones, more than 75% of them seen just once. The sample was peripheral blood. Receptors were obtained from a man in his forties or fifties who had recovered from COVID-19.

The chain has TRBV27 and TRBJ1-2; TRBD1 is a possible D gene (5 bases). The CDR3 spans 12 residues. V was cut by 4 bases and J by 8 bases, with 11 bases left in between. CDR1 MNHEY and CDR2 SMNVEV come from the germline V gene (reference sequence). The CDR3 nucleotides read TGTGCCAGCAGTTCGGGGGGGAGAGGCTACACCTTC. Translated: CASSSGGRGYTF.

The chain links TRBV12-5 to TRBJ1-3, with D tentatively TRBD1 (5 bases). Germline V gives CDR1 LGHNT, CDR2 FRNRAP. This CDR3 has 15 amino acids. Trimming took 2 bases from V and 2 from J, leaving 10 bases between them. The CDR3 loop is CASGLLGLTGNTIYF. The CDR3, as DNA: TGTGCTAGTGGTTTGTTGGGACTTACTGGAAACACCATATATTTT.

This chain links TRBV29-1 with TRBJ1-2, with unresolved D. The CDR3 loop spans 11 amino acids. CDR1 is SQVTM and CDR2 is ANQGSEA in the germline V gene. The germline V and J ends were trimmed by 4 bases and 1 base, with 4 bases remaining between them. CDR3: CSVAINYGYTF. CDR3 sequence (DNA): TGCAGCGTTGCAATTAACTATGGCTACACCTTC.

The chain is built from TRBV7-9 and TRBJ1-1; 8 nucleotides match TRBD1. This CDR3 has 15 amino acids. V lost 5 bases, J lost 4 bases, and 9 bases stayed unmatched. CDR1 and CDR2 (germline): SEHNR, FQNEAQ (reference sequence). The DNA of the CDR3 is TGTGCCAGCAGCCCGAGGACAGGGTCACGCACTGAAGCTTTCTTT. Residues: CASSPRTGSRTEAFF.

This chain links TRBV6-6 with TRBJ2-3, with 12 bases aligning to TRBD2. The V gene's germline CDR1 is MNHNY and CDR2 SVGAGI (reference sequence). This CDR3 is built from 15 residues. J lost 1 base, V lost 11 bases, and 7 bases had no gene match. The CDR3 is CASRLAGVRTDTQYF. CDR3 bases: TGTGCCTCTCGACTAGCGGGAGTTCGCACAGATACGCAGTATTTT.

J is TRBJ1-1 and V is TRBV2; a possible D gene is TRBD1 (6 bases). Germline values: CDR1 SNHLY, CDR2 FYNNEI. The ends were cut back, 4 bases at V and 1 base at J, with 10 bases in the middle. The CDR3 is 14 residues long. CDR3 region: CASSVRTENTEAFF. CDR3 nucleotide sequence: TGTGCCAGCAGTGTCAGGACAGAGAACACTGAAGCTTTCTTT. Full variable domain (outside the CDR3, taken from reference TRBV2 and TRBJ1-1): EPEVTQTPSHQVTQMGQEVILRCVPISNHLYFYWYRQILGQKVEFLVSFYNNEISEKSEIFDDQFSVERPDGSNFTLKIRSTKLEDSAMYFCASSVRTENTEAFFGQGTRLTVV.

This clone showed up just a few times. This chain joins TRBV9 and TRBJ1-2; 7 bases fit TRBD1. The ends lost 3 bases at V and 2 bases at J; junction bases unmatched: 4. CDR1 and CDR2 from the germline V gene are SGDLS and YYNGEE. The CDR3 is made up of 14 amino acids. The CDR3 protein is CASSAQGGNYGYTF. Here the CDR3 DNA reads TGTGCCAGCAGCGCCCAGGGGGGAAACTATGGCTACACCTTC.

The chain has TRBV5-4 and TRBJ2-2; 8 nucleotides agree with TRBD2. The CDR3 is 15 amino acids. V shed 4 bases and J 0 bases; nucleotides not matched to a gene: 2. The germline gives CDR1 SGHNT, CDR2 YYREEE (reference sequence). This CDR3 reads CASSLGLANTGELFF. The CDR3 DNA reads TGTGCCAGCAGCCTGGGACTAGCGAACACCGGGGAGCTGTTTTTT.

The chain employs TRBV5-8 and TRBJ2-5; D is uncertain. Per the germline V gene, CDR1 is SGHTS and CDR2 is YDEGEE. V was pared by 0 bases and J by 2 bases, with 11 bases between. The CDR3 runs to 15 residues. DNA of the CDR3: TGTGCCAGCAGCTTGGGAAGCACCACTCAAGAGACCCAGTACTTC. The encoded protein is CASSLGSTTQETQYF.

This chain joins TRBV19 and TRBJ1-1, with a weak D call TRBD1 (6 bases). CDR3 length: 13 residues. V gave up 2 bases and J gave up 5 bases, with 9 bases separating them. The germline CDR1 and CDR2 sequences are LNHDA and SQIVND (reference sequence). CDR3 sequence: CASSILGGTEAFF. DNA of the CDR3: TGTGCCAGTAGTATATTAGGGGGAACTGAAGCTTTCTTT.

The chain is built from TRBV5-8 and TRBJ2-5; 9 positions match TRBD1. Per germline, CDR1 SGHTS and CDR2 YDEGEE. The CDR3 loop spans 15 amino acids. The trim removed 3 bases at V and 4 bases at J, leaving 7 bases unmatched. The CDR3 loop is CASSSGQGSGETQYF. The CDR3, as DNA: TGTGCCAGCAGCTCGGGACAGGGAAGCGGAGAGACCCAGTACTTC. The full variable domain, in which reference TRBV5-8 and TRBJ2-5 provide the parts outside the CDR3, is EAGVTQSPTHLIKTRGQQATLRCSPISGHTSVYWYQQALGLGLQFLLWYDEGEERNRGNFPPRFSGRQFPNYSSELNVNALELEDSALYLCASSSGQGSGETQYFGPGTRLLVL.

The CDR3 nucleotides read TGTGCCAGCAGCCGAAGGGGCCAGGAAGAGACCCAGTACTTC. Translation gives CASSRRGQEETQYF. The V and J genes are TRBV5-4 and TRBJ2-5; perhaps TRBD1 as D (5 bases). Trimming shortened V by 4 bases and J by 3 bases, and 13 bases separated the two germline ends. The CDR3 has 14 amino acids. Germline V gives CDR1 SGHNT, CDR2 YYREEE (reference sequence).

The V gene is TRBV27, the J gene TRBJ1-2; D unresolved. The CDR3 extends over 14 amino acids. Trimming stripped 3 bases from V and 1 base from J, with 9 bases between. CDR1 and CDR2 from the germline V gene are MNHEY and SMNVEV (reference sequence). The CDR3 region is CASSFYPHNYGYTF. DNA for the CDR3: TGTGCCAGCAGTTTCTACCCGCATAACTATGGCTACACCTTC.

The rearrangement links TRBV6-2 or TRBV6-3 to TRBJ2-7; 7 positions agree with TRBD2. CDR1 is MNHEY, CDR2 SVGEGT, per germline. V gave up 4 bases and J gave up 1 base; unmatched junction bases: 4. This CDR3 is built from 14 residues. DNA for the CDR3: TGTGCCAGCAGTTCATTACTAGCGTCCTACGAGCAGTACTTC. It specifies CASSSLLASYEQYF.

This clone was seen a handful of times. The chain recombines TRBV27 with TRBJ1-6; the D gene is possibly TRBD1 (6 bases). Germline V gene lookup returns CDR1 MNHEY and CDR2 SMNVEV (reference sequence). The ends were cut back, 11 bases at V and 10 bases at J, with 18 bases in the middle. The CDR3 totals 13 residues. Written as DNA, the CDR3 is TGTGCCTCCAGGGACACTAGACACTCACCCCTCCACTTT. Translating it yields CASRDTRHSPLHF.

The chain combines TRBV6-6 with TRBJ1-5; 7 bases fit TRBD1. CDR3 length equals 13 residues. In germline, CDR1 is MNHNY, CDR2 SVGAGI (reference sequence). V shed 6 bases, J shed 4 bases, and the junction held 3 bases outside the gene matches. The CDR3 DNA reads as TGTGCCAGCAGGGGGACAGATAATCAGCCCCAGCATTTT. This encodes CASRGTDNQPQHF.